A selection of T cell receptor beta chains follows, all from one sample in a study of beta chain features in type 1 diabetes. Only in-frame clones appear in the TCRdb table, and some are missing; sequencing was by immunoSEQ multiplex PCR. Of about 330,000 clones listed, approximately 10% are singletons. The sequencing sample was made of naive CD4+ T cells from blood. These receptors were obtained from a woman in her 30s in good health. Each CDR3 is given with its conserved first and last residue. D genes are given only for firm matches. Size is omitted from some rows. Given values are once, few, many or a class for expanded clones.

d_call clone_size j_call v_call cdr3_nt cdr3_aa
TRBD1 few TRBJ1-2 TRBV30 TGTGCCTGGATGACAGGGATCTATGGCTACACCTTC CAWMTGIYGYTF
. . TRBJ2-7 TRBV19 TGTGCCAGTAGTACCACTCGACACTCTTCGGGGGAGCAGTACTTC CASSTTRHSSGEQYF
. . TRBJ2-4 TRBV7-2 TGTGCCAGCAGCCGAGACGGGATAGCCAAAAACATTCAGTACTTC CASSRDGIAKNIQYF
. few TRBJ1-2 TRBV2 TGTGCCAGCAGTGACGTGACAGGCGGCCATGGCTACACCTTC CASSDVTGGHGYTF
TRBD1 . TRBJ1-2 TRBV4-3 TGCGCCAGCAGCCATCGGGACAGGGCGTTTTATGGCTACACCTTC CASSHRDRAFYGYTF
. . TRBJ2-7 TRBV29-1 TGCAGCGTTGTACCAGGGGTATCTCGGGAGCAGTACTTC CSVVPGVSREQYF
TRBD2 few TRBJ2-1 TRBV4-3 TGCGCCAGCAGCCAAGAAGCGGGGACTAGCGGGACGGATGAGCAGTTCTTC CASSQEAGTSGTDEQFF
TRBD1 . TRBJ2-2 TRBV2 TGTGCCGGGACAGGGGACACCGGGGAGCTGTTTTTT CAGTGDTGELFF
TRBD2 few TRBJ2-1 TRBV2 TGTGCCAGCAGGTATTCCGGGACTAGCGGGAGTTCCTACAATGAGCAGTTCTTC CASRYSGTSGSSYNEQFF
TRBD1 few TRBJ2-1 TRBV5-1 TGCGCCAGCAGCTGGGAGGATGGGACAGGATACAATGAGCAGTTCTTC CASSWEDGTGYNEQFF
TRBD1 few TRBJ2-7 TRBV18 TGTGCCAGCTCAGAAGCCGGGACAGGGGTTGGGAGCTCCTACGAGCAGTACTTC CASSEAGTGVGSSYEQYF
. few TRBJ2-5 TRBV14 TGTGCCAGCAGCCAACCCCAGGGGACCCAGTACTTC CASSQPQGTQYF
TRBD1 few TRBJ2-5 TRBV7-9 TGTGCCAGCAGCCCAAGACAGGGCTGGAGTGGGAACCAAGAGACCCAGTACTTC CASSPRQGWSGNQETQYF
TRBD1 . TRBJ1-5 TRBV30 TGTGCCTGGTCGACAGGGGGGGGTCAGCCCCAGCATTTT CAWSTGGGQPQHF
. few TRBJ2-1 TRBV7-9 TGTGCCAGCAGCCCCCGGGAGTACAATGAGCAGTTCTTC CASSPREYNEQFF
TRBD2 few TRBJ2-1 TRBV10-3 TGTGCCATCAGTGGAGGGACTAGCCAGAATGAGCAGTTCTTC CAISGGTSQNEQFF
TRBD1 . TRBJ1-1 TRBV5-5 TGTGCCAGCAGCTTAGGGACAGTGAACACTGAAGCTTTCTTT CASSLGTVNTEAFF
TRBD2 few TRBJ2-1 TRBV7-3 TGTGCCAGCAGTTTGGGGCTAGCGGGAGGGAATGAGCAGTTCTTC CASSLGLAGGNEQFF
. . TRBJ2-3 TRBV6-4 TGTGCCAGCAGTGTTGACTCACGCACAGATACGCAGTATTTT CASSVDSRTDTQYF
TRBD2 . TRBJ2-1 TRBV28 TGTGCCAGCAGCACATCCGGGACTAGCGGCTACAATGAGCAGTTCTTC CASSTSGTSGYNEQFF
. . TRBJ1-5 TRBV18 TGTGCCAGCTCACCGGAGGGGAGCAATCAGCCCCAGCATTTT CASSPEGSNQPQHF
. . TRBJ1-3 TRBV7-2 TGTGCCAGCCACAGTGGCAACTCTGGAAACACCATATATTTT CASHSGNSGNTIYF
TRBD2 . TRBJ2-7 TRBV5-1 TGCGCCAGCAGCTTGGTAGGGACTAGCGGTCCTCGCTACGAGCAGTACTTC CASSLVGTSGPRYEQYF
TRBD1 . TRBJ1-2 TRBV7-9 TGTGCCAGCAGCCAAGACAGGGGCCTTTACTATGGCTACACCTTC CASSQDRGLYYGYTF
TRBD2 few TRBJ2-3 TRBV7-9 TGTGCCAGCAGCCCCTCACTAGCGGGAGGGCCAGATACGCAGTATTTT CASSPSLAGGPDTQYF
TRBD2 few TRBJ2-1 TRBV4-1 TGCGCCAGCAGCCTATTTAGCGGGAGTTACAATGAGCAGTTCTTC CASSLFSGSYNEQFF